This TCR beta chain was obtained from a study of long-term antiretroviral therapy in people with HIV. Turning to this clone: What it recognizes is unknown.

Germline trimming cut 8 bases from V and 4 bases from J; bases unmatched to any gene: 23. The CDR3 loop spans 19 amino acids. Germline V lookup: CDR1 SGHRS, CDR2 YFSETQ. Study conclusions and caveats: The ART regimens used between the mid-2000s and the late 2010s may be less effective than current ones.

Runs used v3.0 of the immunoSEQ assay and were done at survey level. The assay was immunoSEQ multiplex PCR, and TCRdb's table has in-frame clones only and misses some. The sample records 33,000 or so clones, 82% being singletons. The chain couples TRBV5-1 to TRBJ2-3; 9 positions match TRBD2. The sequence was obtained from a man between 18 and 35 years old with HIV. This material consisted of unsorted PBMCs, taken 0.3 years after starting antiretroviral therapy. The CDR3 sequence: CASGGQLLAGRVFSDTQYF. CDR3 nucleotide sequence: TGCGCCAGTGGGGGGCAGCTTCTAGCGGGAAGAGTATTCTCAGATACGCAGTATTTT.